The clone carrying this T cell receptor beta chain has only one observation. V lost 4 bases, J lost 0 bases, and 12 bases lay in between. Looked up from germline, CDR1 is MNHNY and CDR2 is SVGAGI (reference sequence). The CDR3 has 16 amino acids. The data were obtained in a study of blood T cell repertoires in COVID-19. About the research overall: The United States, Italy and Spain provided the acute and convalescent COVID-19 samples. From T cells, B-cell-depleted T cells, or PBMCs came the material, which was cDNA or gDNA.

Original data processing: The authors estimated nucleated cell counts from reference gene primer amplification. Profiling relied on immunoSEQ multiplex PCR, and the TCRdb table lists in-frame clones only, not all of them. From that table come the V and J calls and clone size; the DNA was used to work out D and trimming. The sample shows under 150,000 clones, around 88% of them seen only once. V gene TRBV6-6 combines with J gene TRBJ2-2; tentative D call: TRBD1 (6 bases). This TCR was sampled from a human donor in a cohort sampled during active COVID-19. The sequenced sample consisted of peripheral blood. CDR3 sequence reads: CASSFYRVSNTGELFF. The CDR3 bases are TGTGCCAGCAGTTTTTACAGGGTCTCGAACACCGGGGAGCTGTTTTTT.